This T cell receptor (beta chain) was captured in a study of molecular identifiers for immune sequencing clone quantification. Input for naive CD8 libraries was roughly 19,000 to 1,100,000 sorted cells; the RNA fraction used was 10%, 30% or 50%. Based on a CD8+CD4-CCR7+CD45RA+ profile, naive CD8 T cells were sorted. The use of previously described methods and listed TCR primers produced the bulk TCR libraries. TCRdb re-analysed the PCR reads in MiXCR, keeping a single row per CDR3 protein. The sample holds 550,000 to 750,000 distinct CDR3 sequences, nearly 20% seen once. CDR3 size: 14 residues. Trimming cost V 4 bases and J 6 bases, with 13 bases left between them. CDR1 is MDHEN and CDR2 is SYDVKM in the germline V gene. This clonotype has just a few counts. Its specificity is not known. The study's findings and limits: Under 1% of molecules in naive cells, but over 99% of effector molecules, belonged to clones above 20 RNA copies.

The origin of this receptor is a human donor in good health. Some libraries in this study had Jurkat cell RNA spiked in. The chain joins TRBV28 to TRBJ1-5; D perhaps matches TRBD1 (6 bases). Input material: naive CD8+ T cells from blood, with Jurkat cell RNA spiked in. Stated subset: FACS-sorted CD8+CD4-CCR7+CD45RA+ naive T cells. The chain's CDR3 is CASSSEQGFQPQHF. The CDR3 DNA reads TGTGCCAGCAGTTCGGAACAGGGATTTCAGCCCCAGCATTTT.